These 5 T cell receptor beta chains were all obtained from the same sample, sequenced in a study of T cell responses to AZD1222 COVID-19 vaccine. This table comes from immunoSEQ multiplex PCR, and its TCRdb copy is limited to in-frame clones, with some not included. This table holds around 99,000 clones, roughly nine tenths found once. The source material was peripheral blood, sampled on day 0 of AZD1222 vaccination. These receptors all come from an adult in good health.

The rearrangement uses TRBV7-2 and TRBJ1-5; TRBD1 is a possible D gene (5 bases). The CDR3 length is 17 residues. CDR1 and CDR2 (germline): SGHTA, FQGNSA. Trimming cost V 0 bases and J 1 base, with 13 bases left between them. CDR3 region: CASSLALGGASNQPQHF. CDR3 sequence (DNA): TGTGCCAGCAGCTTAGCTCTCGGGGGAGCGAGCAATCAGCCCCAGCATTTT.

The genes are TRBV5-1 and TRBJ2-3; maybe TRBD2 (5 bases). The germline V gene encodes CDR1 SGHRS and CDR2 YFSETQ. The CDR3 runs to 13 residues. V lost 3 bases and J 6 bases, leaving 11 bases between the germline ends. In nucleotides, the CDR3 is TGCGCCAGCAGCTCTAACCCGGGGGATACGCAGTATTTT. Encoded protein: CASSSNPGDTQYF.

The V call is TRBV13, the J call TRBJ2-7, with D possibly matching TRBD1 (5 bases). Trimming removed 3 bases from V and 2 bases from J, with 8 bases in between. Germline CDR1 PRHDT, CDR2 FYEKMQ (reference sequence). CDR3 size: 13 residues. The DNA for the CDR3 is TGTGCCAGCAGCTTCGACAGCACCTACGAGCAGTACTTC. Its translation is CASSFDSTYEQYF.

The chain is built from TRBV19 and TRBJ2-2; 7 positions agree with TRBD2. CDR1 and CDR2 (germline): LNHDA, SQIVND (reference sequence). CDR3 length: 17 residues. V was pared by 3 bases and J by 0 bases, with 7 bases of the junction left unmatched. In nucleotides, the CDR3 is TGTGCCAGTAGTATCACTAGCGTGGGGACGAACACCGGGGAGCTGTTTTTT. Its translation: CASSITSVGTNTGELFF.

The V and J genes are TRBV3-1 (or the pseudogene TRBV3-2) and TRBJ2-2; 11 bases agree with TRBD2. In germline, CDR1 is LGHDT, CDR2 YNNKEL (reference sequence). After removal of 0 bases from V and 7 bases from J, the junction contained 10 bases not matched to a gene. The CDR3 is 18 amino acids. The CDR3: CASSQEGLAGPSSGELFF. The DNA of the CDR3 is TGTGCCAGCAGCCAAGAAGGACTAGCGGGTCCCTCTAGCGGGGAGCTGTTTTTT.